This record covers a single TCR beta chain. The entry originates in a study of blood T cell repertoires in COVID-19. Only in-frame clones appear in the TCRdb table, and some are missing; sequencing was by immunoSEQ multiplex PCR. Among some 50,000 clones listed, around 88% were seen once. The sequence came from a woman aged 60 to 75 with acute or convalescent COVID-19. The source material was peripheral blood.

This CDR3 is CASSRTPGQGAYGYTF. The CDR3 nucleotides read TGTGCCAGCAGCCGGACTCCGGGACAGGGGGCTTATGGCTACACCTTC. The rearrangement uses TRBV7-6 and TRBJ1-2, with TRBD1 matching over 12 bases. J was trimmed by 5 bases and V by 5 bases; bases with no gene match: 9. The length of the CDR3 is 16 residues. Germline V CDR1 and CDR2: SGHVS, FNYEAQ.